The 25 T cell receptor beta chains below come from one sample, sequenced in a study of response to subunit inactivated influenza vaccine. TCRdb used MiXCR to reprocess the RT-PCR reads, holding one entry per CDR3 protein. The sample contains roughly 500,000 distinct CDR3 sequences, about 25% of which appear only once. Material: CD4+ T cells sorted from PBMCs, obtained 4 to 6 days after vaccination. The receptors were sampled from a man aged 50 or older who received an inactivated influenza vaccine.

The CDR3, as DNA: TGTGCCATCGGGGCGGGCACTGAAGCTTTCTTT. It is translated as CAIGAGTEAFF. The V and J genes are TRBV10-3 and TRBJ1-1; tentatively, D is TRBD1 (5 bases). Germline V gene data show CDR1 as ENHRY and CDR2 as SYGVKD. The germline V and J ends were trimmed by 8 bases and 4 bases, with 8 bases remaining between them. The CDR3 sequence is 11 residues long.

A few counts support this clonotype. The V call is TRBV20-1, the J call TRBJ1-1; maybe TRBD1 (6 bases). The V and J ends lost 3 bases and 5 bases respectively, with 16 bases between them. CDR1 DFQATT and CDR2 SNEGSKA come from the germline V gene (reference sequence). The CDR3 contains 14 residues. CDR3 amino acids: CSASRGGRGTEAFF. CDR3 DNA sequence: TGCAGTGCTAGCCGGGGTGGCAGGGGAACTGAAGCTTTCTTT.

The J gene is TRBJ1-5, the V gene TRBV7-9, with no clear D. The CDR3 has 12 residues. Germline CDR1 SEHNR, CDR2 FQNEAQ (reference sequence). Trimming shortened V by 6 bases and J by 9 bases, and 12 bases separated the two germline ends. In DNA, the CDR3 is TGTGCCAGCAGTGGACCGGGAGGGCCCCAGCATTTT. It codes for CASSGPGGPQHF.

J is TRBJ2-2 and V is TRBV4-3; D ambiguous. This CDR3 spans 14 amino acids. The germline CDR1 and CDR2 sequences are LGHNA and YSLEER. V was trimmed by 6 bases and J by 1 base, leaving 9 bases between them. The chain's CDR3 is CASRKALNTGELFF. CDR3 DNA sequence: TGCGCCAGCAGAAAAGCGTTGAACACCGGGGAGCTGTTTTTT.

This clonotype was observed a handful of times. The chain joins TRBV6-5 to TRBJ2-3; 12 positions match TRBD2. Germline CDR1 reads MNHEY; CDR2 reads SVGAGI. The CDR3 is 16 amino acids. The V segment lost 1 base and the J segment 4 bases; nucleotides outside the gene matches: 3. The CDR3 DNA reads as TGTGCCAGCAGTTACTTAGGACTAGCGGGGTCAGATACGCAGTATTTT. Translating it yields CASSYLGLAGSDTQYF.

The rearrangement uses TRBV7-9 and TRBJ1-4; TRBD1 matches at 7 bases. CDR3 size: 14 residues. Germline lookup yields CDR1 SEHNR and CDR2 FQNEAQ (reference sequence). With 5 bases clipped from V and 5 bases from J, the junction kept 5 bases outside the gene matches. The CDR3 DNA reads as TGTGCCAGCAGCATCCAGGGGGGAAATGAAAAACTGTTTTTT. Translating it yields CASSIQGGNEKLFF.

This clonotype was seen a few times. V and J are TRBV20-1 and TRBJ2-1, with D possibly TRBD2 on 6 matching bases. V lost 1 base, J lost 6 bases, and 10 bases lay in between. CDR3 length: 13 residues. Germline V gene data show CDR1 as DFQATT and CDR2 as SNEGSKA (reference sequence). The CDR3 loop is CSARGLDSNEQFF. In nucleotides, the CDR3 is TGCAGTGCTAGAGGACTAGACAGCAATGAGCAGTTCTTC.

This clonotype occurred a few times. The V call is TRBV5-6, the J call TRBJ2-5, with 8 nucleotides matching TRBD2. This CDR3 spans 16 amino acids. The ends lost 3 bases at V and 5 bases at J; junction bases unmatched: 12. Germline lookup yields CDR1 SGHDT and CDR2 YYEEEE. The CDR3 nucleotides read TGTGCCAGCAGCTCCTTATCTTGGACTAGCCGGGAGACCCAGTACTTC. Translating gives CASSSLSWTSRETQYF.

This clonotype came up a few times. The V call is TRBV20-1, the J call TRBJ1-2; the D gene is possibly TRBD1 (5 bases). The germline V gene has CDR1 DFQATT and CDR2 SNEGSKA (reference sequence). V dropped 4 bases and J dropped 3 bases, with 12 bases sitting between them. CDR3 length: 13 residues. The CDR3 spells CSAMNGGDYGYTF. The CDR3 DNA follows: TGCAGTGCTATGAACGGGGGGGACTATGGCTACACCTTC.

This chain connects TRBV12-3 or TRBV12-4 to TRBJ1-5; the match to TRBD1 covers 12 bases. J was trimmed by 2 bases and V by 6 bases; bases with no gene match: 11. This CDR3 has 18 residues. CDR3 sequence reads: CASRAGTGGIIGNQPQHF. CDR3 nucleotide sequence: TGTGCCAGCAGAGCAGGGACAGGGGGCATCATCGGCAATCAGCCCCAGCATTTT.

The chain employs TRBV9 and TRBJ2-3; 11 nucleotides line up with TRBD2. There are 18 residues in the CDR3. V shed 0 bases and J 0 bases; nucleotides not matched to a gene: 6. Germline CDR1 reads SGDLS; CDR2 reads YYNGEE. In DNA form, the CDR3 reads TGTGCCAGCAGCGTAGGACTAGCGGGACGTTCTAGCACAGATACGCAGTATTTT. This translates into CASSVGLAGRSSTDTQYF.

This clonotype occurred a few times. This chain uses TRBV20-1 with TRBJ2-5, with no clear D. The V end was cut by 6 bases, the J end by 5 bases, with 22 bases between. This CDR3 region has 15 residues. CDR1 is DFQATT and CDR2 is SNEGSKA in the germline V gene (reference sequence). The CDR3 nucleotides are TGCAGTGCCCAATTGATTGGACGTCCTGGGGAGACCCAGTACTTC. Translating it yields CSAQLIGRPGETQYF.

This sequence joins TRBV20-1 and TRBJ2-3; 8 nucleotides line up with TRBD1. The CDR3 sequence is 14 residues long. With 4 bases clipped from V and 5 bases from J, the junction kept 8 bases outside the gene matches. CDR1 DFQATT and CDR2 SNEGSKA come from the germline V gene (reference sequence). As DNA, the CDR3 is TGCAGTGCTAACGGCAGGGGGCGGAAAGATACGCAGTATTTT. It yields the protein CSANGRGRKDTQYF.

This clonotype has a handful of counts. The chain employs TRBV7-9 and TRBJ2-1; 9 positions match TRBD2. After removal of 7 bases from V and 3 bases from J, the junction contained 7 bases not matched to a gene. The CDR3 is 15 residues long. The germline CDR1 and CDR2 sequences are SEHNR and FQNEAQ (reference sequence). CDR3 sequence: CASNPGGRGYNEQFF. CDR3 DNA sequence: TGTGCCAGCAATCCCGGCGGGAGGGGCTACAATGAGCAGTTCTTC.

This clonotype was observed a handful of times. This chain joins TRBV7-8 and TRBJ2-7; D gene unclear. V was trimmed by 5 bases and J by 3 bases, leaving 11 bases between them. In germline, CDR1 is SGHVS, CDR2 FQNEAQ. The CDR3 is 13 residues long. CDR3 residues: CASSLAEVYEQYF. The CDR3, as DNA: TGTGCCAGCAGCCTGGCGGAAGTCTACGAGCAGTACTTC.

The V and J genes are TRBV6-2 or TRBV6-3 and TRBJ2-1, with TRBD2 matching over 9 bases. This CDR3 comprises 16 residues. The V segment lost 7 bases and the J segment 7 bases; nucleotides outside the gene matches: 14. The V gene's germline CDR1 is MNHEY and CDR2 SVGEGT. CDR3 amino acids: CASTPRGRGGLNEQFF. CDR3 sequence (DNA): TGTGCCAGCACCCCACGGGGGCGGGGGGGCCTTAATGAGCAGTTCTTC.

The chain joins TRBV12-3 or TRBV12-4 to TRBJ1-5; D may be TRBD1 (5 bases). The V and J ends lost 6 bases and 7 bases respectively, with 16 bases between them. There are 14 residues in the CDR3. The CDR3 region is CASSPTDQGQPQHF. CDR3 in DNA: TGTGCCAGCAGCCCCACAGATCAGGGACAGCCCCAGCATTTT.

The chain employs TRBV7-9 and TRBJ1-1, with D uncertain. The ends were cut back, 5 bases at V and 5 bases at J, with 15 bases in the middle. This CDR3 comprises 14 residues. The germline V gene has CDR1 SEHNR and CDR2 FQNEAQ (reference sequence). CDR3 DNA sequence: TGTGCCAGCAGCCCAACGGGCAGTCGGACTGAAGCTTTCTTT. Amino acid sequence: CASSPTGSRTEAFF.

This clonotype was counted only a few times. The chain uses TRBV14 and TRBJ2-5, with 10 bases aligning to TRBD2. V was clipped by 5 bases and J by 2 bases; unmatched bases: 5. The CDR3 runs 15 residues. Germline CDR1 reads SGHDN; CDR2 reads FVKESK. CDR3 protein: CASSISGRVQETQYF. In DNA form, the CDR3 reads TGTGCCAGCAGCATCAGCGGGAGGGTTCAAGAGACCCAGTACTTC.

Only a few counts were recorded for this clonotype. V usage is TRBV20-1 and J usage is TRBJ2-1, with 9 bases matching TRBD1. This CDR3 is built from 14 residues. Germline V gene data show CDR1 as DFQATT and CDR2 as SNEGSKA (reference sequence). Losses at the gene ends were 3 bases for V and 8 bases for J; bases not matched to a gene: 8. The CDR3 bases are TGCAGTGCTAGCCGGGACAGGGTAGTCGATGAGCAGTTCTTC. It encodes CSASRDRVVDEQFF.

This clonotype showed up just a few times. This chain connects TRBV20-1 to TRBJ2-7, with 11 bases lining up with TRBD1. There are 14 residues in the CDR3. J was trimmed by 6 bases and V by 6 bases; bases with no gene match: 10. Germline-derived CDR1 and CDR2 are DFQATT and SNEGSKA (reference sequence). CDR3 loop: CSAPTGGTGGEQYF. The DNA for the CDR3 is TGCAGTGCCCCGACCGGGGGGACAGGGGGCGAGCAGTACTTC.

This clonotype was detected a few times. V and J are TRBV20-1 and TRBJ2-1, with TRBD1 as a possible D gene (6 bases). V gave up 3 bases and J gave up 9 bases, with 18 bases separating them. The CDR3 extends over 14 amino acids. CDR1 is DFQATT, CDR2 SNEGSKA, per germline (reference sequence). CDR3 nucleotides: TGCAGTGCTAGTGGTCAGGGGTGGATTAGTGAGCAGTTCTTC. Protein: CSASGQGWISEQFF.

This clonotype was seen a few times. The CDR3 DNA is TGTGCCAGCAGTTTATGGGGGGAGCCCCAGCATTTT. Translated, it gives CASSLWGEPQHF. V is TRBV28 and J is TRBJ1-5; D might be TRBD1 (5 bases). The CDR3 has 12 residues. V was cut by 0 bases and J by 8 bases, with 5 bases left in between. In germline, CDR1 is MDHEN, CDR2 SYDVKM.

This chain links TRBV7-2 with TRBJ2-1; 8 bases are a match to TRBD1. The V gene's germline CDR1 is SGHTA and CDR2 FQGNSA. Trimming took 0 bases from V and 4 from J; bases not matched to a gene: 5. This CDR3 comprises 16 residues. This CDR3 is CASSLAGQARYNEQFF. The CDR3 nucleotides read TGTGCCAGCAGCTTAGCGGGACAGGCCCGATACAATGAGCAGTTCTTC.

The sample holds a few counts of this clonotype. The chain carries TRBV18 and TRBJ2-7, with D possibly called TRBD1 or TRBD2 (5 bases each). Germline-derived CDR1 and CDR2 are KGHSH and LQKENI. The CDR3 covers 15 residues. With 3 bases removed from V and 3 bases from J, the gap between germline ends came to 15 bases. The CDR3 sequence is CASSPNPGTRYEQYF. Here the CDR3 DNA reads TGTGCCAGCTCACCTAACCCCGGGACGCGCTACGAGCAGTACTTC. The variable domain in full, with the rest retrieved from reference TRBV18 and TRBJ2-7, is NAGVMQNPRHLVRRRGQEARLRCSPMKGHSHVYWYRQLPEEGLKFMVYLQKENIIDESGMPKERFSAEFPKEGPSILRIQQVVRGDSAAYFCASSPNPGTRYEQYFGPGTRLTVT.